This TCR beta chain appears in the sequencing data of a study of blood T cells in healthy people across ages. Study results and caveats: Long-lived and aged donors differed, with more naive CD4+ cells and higher diversity in the long-lived.

RNA extraction gave at least 6 micrograms of total RNA per sample. The CDR3 has 13 amino acids. The germline V gene has CDR1 SGHTA and CDR2 FQGNSA. V lost 0 bases and J 9 bases, leaving 9 bases between the germline ends. In regard to this clonotype: Its antigen remains unknown.

A second PCR of roughly 7 to 11 cycles used a sample-barcoded 5' primer and a J-beta primer mix. TCRdb itself ran the 5' RACE reads through MiXCR, one entry per CDR3 protein. Of 1.5 million to 1.9 million distinct CDR3 sequences listed, 35% to 45% are singletons. The sample was blood. The TCR comes from a woman between 18 and 29 years old in good health. The chain uses TRBV7-2 and TRBJ2-1; TRBD1 might be the D (6 bases). CDR3 nucleotide sequence: TGTGCCAGCAGCTTAGCAAGGGACACTGAGCAGTTCTTC. Residues: CASSLARDTEQFF.